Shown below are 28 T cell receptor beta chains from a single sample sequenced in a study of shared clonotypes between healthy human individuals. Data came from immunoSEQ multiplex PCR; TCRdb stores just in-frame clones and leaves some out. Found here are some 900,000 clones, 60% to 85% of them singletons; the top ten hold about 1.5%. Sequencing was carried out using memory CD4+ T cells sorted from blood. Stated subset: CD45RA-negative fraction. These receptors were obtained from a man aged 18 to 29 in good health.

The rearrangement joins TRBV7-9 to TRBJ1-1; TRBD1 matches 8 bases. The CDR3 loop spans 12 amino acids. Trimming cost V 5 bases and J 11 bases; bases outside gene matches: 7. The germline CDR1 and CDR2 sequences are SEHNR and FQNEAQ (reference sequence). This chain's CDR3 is CASSPGQGRAFF. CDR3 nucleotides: TGTGCCAGCAGCCCCGGACAGGGACGGGCTTTCTTT.

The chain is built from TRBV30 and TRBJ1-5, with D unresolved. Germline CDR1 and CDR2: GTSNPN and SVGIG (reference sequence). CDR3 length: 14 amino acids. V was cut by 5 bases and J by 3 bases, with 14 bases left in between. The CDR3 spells CAWDSGGINQPQHF. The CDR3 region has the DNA TGTGCCTGGGACTCGGGTGGGATCAATCAGCCCCAGCATTTT.

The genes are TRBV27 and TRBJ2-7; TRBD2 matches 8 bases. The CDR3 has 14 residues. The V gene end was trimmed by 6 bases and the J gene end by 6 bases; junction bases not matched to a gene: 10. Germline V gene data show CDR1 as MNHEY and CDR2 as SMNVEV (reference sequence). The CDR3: CASRLNGGAAEQYF. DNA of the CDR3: TGTGCCAGCAGACTTAACGGGGGGGCCGCCGAGCAGTACTTC.

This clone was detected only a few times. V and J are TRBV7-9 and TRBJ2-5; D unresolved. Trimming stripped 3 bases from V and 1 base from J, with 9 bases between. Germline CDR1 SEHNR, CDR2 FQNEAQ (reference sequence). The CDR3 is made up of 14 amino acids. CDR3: CASSFMTSQETQYF. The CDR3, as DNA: TGTGCCAGCAGCTTTATGACAAGCCAAGAGACCCAGTACTTC. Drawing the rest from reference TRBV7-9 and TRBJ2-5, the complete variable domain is DTGVSQNPRHKITKRGQNVTFRCDPISEHNRLYWYRQTLGQGPEFLTYFQNEAQLEKSRLLSDRFSAERPKGSFSTLEIQRTEQGDSAMYLCASSFMTSQETQYFGPGTRLLVL.

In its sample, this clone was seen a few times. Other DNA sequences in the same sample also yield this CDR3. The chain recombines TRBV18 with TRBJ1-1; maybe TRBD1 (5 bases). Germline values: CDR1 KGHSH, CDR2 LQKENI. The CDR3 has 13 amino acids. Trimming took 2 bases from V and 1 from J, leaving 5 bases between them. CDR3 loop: CASSPTGNTEAFF. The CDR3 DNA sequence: TGTGCCAGCTCACCAACAGGGAACACTGAAGCTTTCTTT.

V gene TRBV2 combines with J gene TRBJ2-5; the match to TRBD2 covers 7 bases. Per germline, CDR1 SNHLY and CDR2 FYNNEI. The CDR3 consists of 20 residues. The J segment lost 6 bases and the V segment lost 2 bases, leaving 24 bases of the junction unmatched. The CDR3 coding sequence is TGTGCCAGCAGTGAATACTCTGGGTACAGCGGGGCGGGGAAGGGACAGACCCAGTACTTC. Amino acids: CASSEYSGYSGAGKGQTQYF.

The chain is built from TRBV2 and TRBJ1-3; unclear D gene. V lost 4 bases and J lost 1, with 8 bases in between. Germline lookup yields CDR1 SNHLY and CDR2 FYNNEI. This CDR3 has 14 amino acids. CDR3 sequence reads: CASSVRDSGNTIYF. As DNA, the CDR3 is TGTGCCAGCAGTGTTCGCGATTCTGGAAACACCATATATTTT.

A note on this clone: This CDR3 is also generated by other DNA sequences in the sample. The CDR3 bases are TGTGCCAGCAGCTTGGCCGGACTAGGCACAGATACGCAGTATTTT. Amino acid sequence: CASSLAGLGTDTQYF. The rearrangement uses TRBV5-6 and TRBJ2-3; 7 bases map to TRBD2. V lost 0 bases, J lost 1 base, and 2 bases stayed unmatched. The CDR3 loop spans 15 amino acids. Per germline, CDR1 SGHDT and CDR2 YYEEEE.

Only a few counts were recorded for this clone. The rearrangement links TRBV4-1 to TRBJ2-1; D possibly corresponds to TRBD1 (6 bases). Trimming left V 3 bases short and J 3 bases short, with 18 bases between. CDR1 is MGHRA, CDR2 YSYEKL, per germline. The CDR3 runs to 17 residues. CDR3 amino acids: CASSQVLPQGHYNEQFF. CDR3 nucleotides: TGCGCCAGCAGCCAGGTTCTTCCTCAGGGGCACTACAATGAGCAGTTCTTC.

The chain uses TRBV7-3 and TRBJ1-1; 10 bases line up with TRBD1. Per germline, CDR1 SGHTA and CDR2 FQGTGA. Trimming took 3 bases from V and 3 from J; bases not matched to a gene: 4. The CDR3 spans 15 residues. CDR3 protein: CASSFDRGPDTEAFF. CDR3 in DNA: TGTGCCAGCAGCTTTGACAGGGGGCCTGACACTGAAGCTTTCTTT.

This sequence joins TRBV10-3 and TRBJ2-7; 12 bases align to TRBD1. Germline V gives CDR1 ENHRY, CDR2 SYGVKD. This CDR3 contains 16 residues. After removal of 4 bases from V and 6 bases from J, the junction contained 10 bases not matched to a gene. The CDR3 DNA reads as TGTGCCATCAGTGCTTCTATGGGGACAGGGGGCGGCGAGCAGTACTTC. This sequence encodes CAISASMGTGGGEQYF.

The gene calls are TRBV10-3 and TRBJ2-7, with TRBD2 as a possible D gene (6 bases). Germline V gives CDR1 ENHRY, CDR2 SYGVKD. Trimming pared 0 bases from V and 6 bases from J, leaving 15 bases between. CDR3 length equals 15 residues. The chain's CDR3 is CAISESQVDGGEQYF. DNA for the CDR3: TGTGCCATCAGTGAGTCCCAGGTCGACGGGGGCGAGCAGTACTTC.

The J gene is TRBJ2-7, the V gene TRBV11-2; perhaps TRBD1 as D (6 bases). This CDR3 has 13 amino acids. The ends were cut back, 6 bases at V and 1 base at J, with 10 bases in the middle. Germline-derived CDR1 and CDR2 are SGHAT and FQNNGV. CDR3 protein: CASRLTGSYEQYF. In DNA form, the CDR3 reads TGTGCCAGCAGACTGACAGGTTCCTACGAGCAGTACTTC.

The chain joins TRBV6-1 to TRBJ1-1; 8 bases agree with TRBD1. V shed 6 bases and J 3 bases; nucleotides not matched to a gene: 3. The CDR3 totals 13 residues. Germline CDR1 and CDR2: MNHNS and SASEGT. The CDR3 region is CASRQGGHTEAFF. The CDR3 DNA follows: TGTGCCAGCAGACAGGGGGGGCACACTGAAGCTTTCTTT.

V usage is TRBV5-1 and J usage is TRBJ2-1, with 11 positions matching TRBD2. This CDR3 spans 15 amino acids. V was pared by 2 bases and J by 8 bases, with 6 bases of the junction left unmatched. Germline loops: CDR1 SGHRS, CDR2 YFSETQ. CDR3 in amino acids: CASSLDLAGGDEQFF. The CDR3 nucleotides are TGCGCCAGCAGCTTAGACCTAGCGGGAGGTGATGAGCAGTTCTTC.

The CDR3 bases are TGTGCCAGTAGTATTTTGGGAGGGGATCAGCCCCAGCATTTT. Translation gives CASSILGGDQPQHF. This sequence joins TRBV19 and TRBJ1-5; tentative D call: TRBD1 (5 bases). The V gene's germline CDR1 is LNHDA and CDR2 SQIVND (reference sequence). The CDR3 extends over 14 amino acids. Trimming stripped 3 bases from V and 5 bases from J, with 11 bases between.

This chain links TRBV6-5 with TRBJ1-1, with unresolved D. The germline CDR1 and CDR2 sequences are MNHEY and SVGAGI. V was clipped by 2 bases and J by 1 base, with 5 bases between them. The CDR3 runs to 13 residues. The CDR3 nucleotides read TGTGCCAGCAGTTACGCCTGGAACACTGAAGCTTTCTTT. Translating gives CASSYAWNTEAFF.

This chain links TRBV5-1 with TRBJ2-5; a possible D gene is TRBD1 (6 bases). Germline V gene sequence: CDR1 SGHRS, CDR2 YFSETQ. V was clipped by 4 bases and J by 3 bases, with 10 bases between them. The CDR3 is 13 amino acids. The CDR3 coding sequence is TGCGCCAGCAGCCGGGGACATAAAGAGACCCAGTACTTC. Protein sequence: CASSRGHKETQYF.

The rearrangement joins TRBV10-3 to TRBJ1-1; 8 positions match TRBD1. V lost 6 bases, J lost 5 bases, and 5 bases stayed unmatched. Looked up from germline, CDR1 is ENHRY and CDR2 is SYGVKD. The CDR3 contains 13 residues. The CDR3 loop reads CAIRQGDWTEAFF. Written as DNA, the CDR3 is TGTGCCATCAGACAGGGGGATTGGACTGAAGCTTTCTTT.

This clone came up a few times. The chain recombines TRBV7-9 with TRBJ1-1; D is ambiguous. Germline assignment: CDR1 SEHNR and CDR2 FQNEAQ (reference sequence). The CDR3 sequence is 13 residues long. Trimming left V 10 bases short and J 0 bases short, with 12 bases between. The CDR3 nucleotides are TGTGCCACCACCACGGGGATGAACACTGAAGCTTTCTTT. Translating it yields CATTTGMNTEAFF.

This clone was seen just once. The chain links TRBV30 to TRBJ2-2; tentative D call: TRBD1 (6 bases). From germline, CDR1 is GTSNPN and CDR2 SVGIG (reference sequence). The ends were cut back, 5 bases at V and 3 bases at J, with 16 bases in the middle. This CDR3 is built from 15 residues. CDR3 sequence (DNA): TGTGCCTGGTCCGGCGGCAGGGGTTACACCGGGGAGCTGTTTTTT. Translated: CAWSGGRGYTGELFF.

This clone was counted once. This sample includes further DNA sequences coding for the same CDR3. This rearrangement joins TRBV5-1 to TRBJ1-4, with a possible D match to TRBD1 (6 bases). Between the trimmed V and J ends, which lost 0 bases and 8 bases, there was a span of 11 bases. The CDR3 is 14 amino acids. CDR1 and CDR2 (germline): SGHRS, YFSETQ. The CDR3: CASSLGQGNEKLFF. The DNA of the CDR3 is TGCGCCAGCAGCTTGGGGCAGGGGAACGAAAAACTGTTTTTT.

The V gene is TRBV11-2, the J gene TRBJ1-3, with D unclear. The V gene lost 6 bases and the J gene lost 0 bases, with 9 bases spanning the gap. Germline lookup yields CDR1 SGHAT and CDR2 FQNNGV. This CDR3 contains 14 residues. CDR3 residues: CASRNQSSGNTIYF. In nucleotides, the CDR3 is TGTGCCAGCAGAAATCAGAGCTCTGGAAACACCATATATTTT.

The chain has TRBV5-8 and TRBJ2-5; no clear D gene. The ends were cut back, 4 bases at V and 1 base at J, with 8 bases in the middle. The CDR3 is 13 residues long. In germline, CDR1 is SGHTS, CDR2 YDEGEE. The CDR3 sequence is CASSPEFQETQYF. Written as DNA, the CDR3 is TGTGCCAGCAGCCCGGAATTCCAAGAGACCCAGTACTTC.

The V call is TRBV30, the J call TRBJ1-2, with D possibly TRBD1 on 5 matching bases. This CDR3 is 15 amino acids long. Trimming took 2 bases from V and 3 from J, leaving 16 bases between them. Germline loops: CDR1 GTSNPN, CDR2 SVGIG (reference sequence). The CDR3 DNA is TGTGCCTGGAGTCTTCAGGGACGCTCGTACTATGGCTACACCTTC. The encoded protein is CAWSLQGRSYYGYTF.

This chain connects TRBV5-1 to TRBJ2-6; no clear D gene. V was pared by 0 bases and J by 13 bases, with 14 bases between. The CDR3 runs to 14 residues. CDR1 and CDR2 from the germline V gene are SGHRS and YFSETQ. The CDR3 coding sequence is TGCGCCAGCAGCTTGGCTCAGGCCGCCAGGGTCCTGACTTTC. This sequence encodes CASSLAQAARVLTF.

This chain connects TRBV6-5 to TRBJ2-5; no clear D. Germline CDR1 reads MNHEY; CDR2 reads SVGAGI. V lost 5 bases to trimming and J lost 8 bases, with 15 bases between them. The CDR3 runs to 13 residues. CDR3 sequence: CASSVPSVGTQYF. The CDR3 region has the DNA TGTGCCAGCAGTGTCCCCTCAGTGGGTACCCAGTACTTC.

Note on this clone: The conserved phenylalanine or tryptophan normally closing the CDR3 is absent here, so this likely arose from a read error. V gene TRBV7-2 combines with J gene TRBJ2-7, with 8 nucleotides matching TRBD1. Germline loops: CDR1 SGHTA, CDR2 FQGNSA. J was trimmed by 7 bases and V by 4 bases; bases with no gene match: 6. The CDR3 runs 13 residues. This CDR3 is CASSSRQGREQYL. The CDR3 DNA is TGTGCCAGCAGCTCTAGACAGGGGAGAGAGCAGTACCTC.